The rows below give T cell receptor beta chains drawn from one sample of a study of blood T cells in healthy people across ages. Via MiXCR, TCRdb re-called the 5' RACE reads, giving one row per CDR3 protein. This table holds approximately 800,000 distinct CDR3 sequences, 60% to 80% found once. Sequenced sample: blood. The receptors originated from a man younger than 40 in good health. Both conserved end residues are part of each CDR3. The D gene is left open where the match is weak. Only some rows state a clone size, as once, few, many or a class for expanded clones.

d_call: .
j_call: TRBJ1-6
clone_size: .
v_call: TRBV27
cdr3_nt: TGTGCCAGCAGTTTGGCGGTGAGCTCCTATAATTCACCCCTCCACTTT
cdr3_aa: CASSLAVSSYNSPLHF

d_call: TRBD2
j_call: TRBJ2-1
clone_size: .
v_call: TRBV28
cdr3_nt: TGTGCCAGCAGTTTGGTTCTAGCGGGGGGGCAAAATGAGCAGTTCTTC
cdr3_aa: CASSLVLAGGQNEQFF

d_call: .
j_call: TRBJ2-5
clone_size: few
v_call: TRBV4-2
cdr3_nt: TGTGCCAGCAGCCAGAACGGGGGACCCCAAGAGACCCAGTACTTC
cdr3_aa: CASSQNGGPQETQYF

d_call: .
j_call: TRBJ1-1
clone_size: .
v_call: TRBV4-3
cdr3_nt: TGCGCCAGCAGCCAAGAACCCCGGCAGGGCACTGAAGCTTTCTTT
cdr3_aa: CASSQEPRQGTEAFF

d_call: TRBD2
j_call: TRBJ2-7
clone_size: .
v_call: TRBV7-3
cdr3_nt: TGTGCCAGCAGCCTCAACGGGAGGGGACACGAGCAGTACTTC
cdr3_aa: CASSLNGRGHEQYF

d_call: .
j_call: TRBJ1-6
clone_size: .
v_call: TRBV6-5
cdr3_nt: TGTGCCAGCAGTTCGGACAGCCTGATTCGGTCACCCCTCCACTTT
cdr3_aa: CASSSDSLIRSPLHF

d_call: .
j_call: TRBJ2-7
clone_size: .
v_call: TRBV4-2
cdr3_nt: TGTGCCAGCAGCCACCAGACAGGTCAAGGCTACGAGCAGTACTTC
cdr3_aa: CASSHQTGQGYEQYF

d_call: .
j_call: TRBJ2-1
clone_size: .
v_call: TRBV11-1
cdr3_nt: TGTGCCAGCAGCTTCGAACGGGGGTACTCCTACAATGAGCAGTTCTTC
cdr3_aa: CASSFERGYSYNEQFF

d_call: .
j_call: TRBJ2-5
clone_size: .
v_call: TRBV6-6
cdr3_nt: TGTGCCAGCAGTTCTGTTGGGGTACGAGAGACCCAGTACTTC
cdr3_aa: CASSSVGVRETQYF

d_call: .
j_call: TRBJ2-7
clone_size: .
v_call: TRBV7-8
cdr3_nt: TGTGCCAGCAGCTTAGTGGGGACGCTCTACGAGCAGTACTTC
cdr3_aa: CASSLVGTLYEQYF